Listed below are T cell receptor beta chains from one sample, sequenced in a study of OX40 agonist ivuxolimab in advanced cancers. Only in-frame clones appear in the TCRdb table, and some are missing; sequencing was by immunoSEQ multiplex PCR. Altogether roughly 92,000 clones are present, around 90% being singletons, with the ten largest covering 0.81%. The sequenced sample was CD4+ or CD8+ T cells sorted from blood, obtained in a trial of the OX40 agonist ivuxolimab. Receptors originate from an adult with an advanced solid tumor such as melanoma, head and neck, liver or kidney cancer. Each CDR3 is given with its conserved first and last residue. Each record gives: clone size, J gene, D gene, V gene, CDR3 DNA, CDR3 protein. D genes are given only for firm matches. Expanded clones get a size class; other rows say once, few or many, or leave the size out.

.	TRBJ2-7	TRBD2	TRBV11-2	TGTGCCAGCAGCCCTATTAGCGGGAGGAACTCCTACGAGCAGTACTTC	CASSPISGRNSYEQYF
few	TRBJ2-7	TRBD1	TRBV28	TGTGCCAGCAGAGAAACCGGGACAGGGCCCTACGAGCAGTACTTC	CASRETGTGPYEQYF
.	TRBJ1-1	TRBD1	TRBV6-5	TGTGCCAGCAGTGGGACAGGGAGGGGCGGCACTGAAGCTTTCTTT	CASSGTGRGGTEAFF
.	TRBJ2-1	.	TRBV4-2	TGTGCCAGCAGCCAATCCCCCTACAATGAGCAGTTCTTC	CASSQSPYNEQFF
.	TRBJ1-5	.	TRBV28	TGTGCCAGCAGTCCAAACGAAGGGGTTCGGCCCCAGCATTTT	CASSPNEGVRPQHF
.	TRBJ2-7	.	TRBV7-2	TGTGCCAGCAGCTTTTACCCCTACGAGCAGTACTTC	CASSFYPYEQYF
.	TRBJ1-2	TRBD1	TRBV6-1	TGTGCCAGCAGTGTCGACAGGGATTATGGCTACACCTTC	CASSVDRDYGYTF
.	TRBJ2-7	TRBD1	TRBV7-3	TGTGCCAGCAGCTTAACGAGCGGGACAGGGACCCACGAGCAGTACTTC	CASSLTSGTGTHEQYF
.	TRBJ2-1	.	TRBV5-6	TGTGCCAGCAGCGGGAAAGGCTTCTTCCTTTACAATGAGCAGTTCTTC	CASSGKGFFLYNEQFF
.	TRBJ2-3	.	TRBV27	TGTGCCAGCAGTTCTCTCCGACGGACAGATACGCAGTATTTT	CASSSLRRTDTQYF
.	TRBJ2-1	TRBD2	TRBV29-1	TGCAGCGTTGGCGGGGGGGCAGGTTACAATGAGCAGTTCTTC	CSVGGGAGYNEQFF
.	TRBJ2-3	TRBD2	TRBV6-1	TGTGCCAGCAGGAGATCACTAGCGGGGGCAGATACGCAGTATTTT	CASRRSLAGADTQYF
.	TRBJ2-2	TRBD2	TRBV7-3	TGTGCCAGCAGCAAAAGTAGCGGGAGCTATGACACCGGGGAGCTGTTTTTT	CASSKSSGSYDTGELFF
.	TRBJ1-2	.	TRBV6-5	TGTGCCAGCAGCTCCCTAGACGGGGTCGACTATGGCTACACCTTC	CASSSLDGVDYGYTF
.	TRBJ1-6	.	TRBV4-3	TGCGCCAGCAGCCAAGATGGACTATATAATTCACCCCTCCACTTT	CASSQDGLYNSPLHF
.	TRBJ2-3	TRBD2	TRBV27	TGTGCCAGCAGGGTAGCGGGAGGTCCCACAGATACGCAGTATTTT	CASRVAGGPTDTQYF
.	TRBJ1-1	TRBD1	TRBV30	TGTGCCTGGAGTGTATTCCCTATACAGGGGGGTGCCACTGAAGCTTTCTTT	CAWSVFPIQGGATEAFF
.	TRBJ2-2	.	TRBV6-1	TGTGCCAGCAGTGACCAACTAAACACCGGGGAGCTGTTTTTT	CASSDQLNTGELFF
.	TRBJ2-7	TRBD1	TRBV7-9	TGTGCCAGCAGCTTTTTACTCTCTGCGTCACAGGGGTCCACCTACGAGCAGTACTTC	CASSFLLSASQGSTYEQYF
once	TRBJ2-1	TRBD1	TRBV9	TGTGCCAGCACCACCGACAGGGGTCTACGTAGTGAGCAGTTCTTC	CASTTDRGLRSEQFF
.	TRBJ2-7	.	TRBV6-5	TGTGCCAGCAGTTACCCCGGACAGACATACGAGCAGTACTTC	CASSYPGQTYEQYF
once	TRBJ2-3	TRBD2	TRBV4-2	TGTGCCAGCAGCCAAATGGGACTAGCGGGAGGGCGGGGAGATACGCAGTATTTT	CASSQMGLAGGRGDTQYF
.	TRBJ2-2	.	TRBV7-9	TGTGCCAGCAGCTTAGATCTACAGACCGGGGAGCTGTTTTTT	CASSLDLQTGELFF
.	TRBJ1-4	.	TRBV6-5	TGTGCCAGCAGTTACTCGTACGGGCTTTCTAATGAAAAACTGTTTTTT	CASSYSYGLSNEKLFF
.	TRBJ2-7	.	TRBV18	TGTGCCAGCTCACCACCGGGCGGGGCGAACGAGCAGTACTTC	CASSPPGGANEQYF
.	TRBJ2-1	TRBD2	TRBV7-2	TGTGCCAGCAGCTGGCACTCGGGCGGGAGTAGGTACAATGAGCAGTTCTTC	CASSWHSGGSRYNEQFF
.	TRBJ2-6	TRBD1	TRBV28	TGTGCCAGCAGTGGAGCCGGGACAGTCGGGGTAGGGGCCAACGTCCTGACTTTC	CASSGAGTVGVGANVLTF
.	TRBJ1-2	.	TRBV4-1	TGCGCCAGCAGCCAAGAACAGGAGTCCTGGGGCTACACCTTC	CASSQEQESWGYTF
.	TRBJ1-6	.	TRBV9	TGTGCCAGCAGCGTAGAAGGGGACCCCTATAATTCACCCCTCCACTTT	CASSVEGDPYNSPLHF
.	TRBJ2-2	.	TRBV28	TGTGCCAGCAGTCGGGACTTAGGGACCGGGGAGCTGTTTTTT	CASSRDLGTGELFF
.	TRBJ2-2	TRBD1	TRBV11-2	TGTGCCAGCAGCCCTCCGACAGGGGCTTTGACCGGGGAGCTGTTTTTT	CASSPPTGALTGELFF
.	TRBJ1-1	.	TRBV6-1	TGTGCCAGCAGTGCTATCACAGGGTGGAACACTGAAGCTTTCTTT	CASSAITGWNTEAFF
.	TRBJ2-3	.	TRBV7-2	TGTGCCAGCAGCCCCCAGACGTATACGCAGTATTTT	CASSPQTYTQYF
.	TRBJ2-3	TRBD2	TRBV29-1	TGCAGCGTTGCTGTGACTAGCGGGATCTCAGATACGCAGTATTTT	CSVAVTSGISDTQYF
.	TRBJ1-2	.	TRBV9	TGTGCCAGCAGCGTAGAGGGCCGTCATGGCTACACCTTC	CASSVEGRHGYTF
.	TRBJ1-1	TRBD1	TRBV19	TGTGCCAGTAGTATCACTTTTTCAGGGGGGACTGAAGCTTTCTTT	CASSITFSGGTEAFF
.	TRBJ2-7	TRBD2	TRBV19	TGTGCCAGTAGTATAGCCCTAGCGGGAGTCGAGCAGTACTTC	CASSIALAGVEQYF
.	TRBJ2-3	TRBD2	TRBV7-3	TGTGCCAGCAGCTTAGGGCCTAGCGGGAGAGGAACAGATACGCAGTATTTT	CASSLGPSGRGTDTQYF
.	TRBJ2-1	.	TRBV6-5	TGTGCCAGCAGTTACGGAGTTAATGAGCAGTTCTTC	CASSYGVNEQFF